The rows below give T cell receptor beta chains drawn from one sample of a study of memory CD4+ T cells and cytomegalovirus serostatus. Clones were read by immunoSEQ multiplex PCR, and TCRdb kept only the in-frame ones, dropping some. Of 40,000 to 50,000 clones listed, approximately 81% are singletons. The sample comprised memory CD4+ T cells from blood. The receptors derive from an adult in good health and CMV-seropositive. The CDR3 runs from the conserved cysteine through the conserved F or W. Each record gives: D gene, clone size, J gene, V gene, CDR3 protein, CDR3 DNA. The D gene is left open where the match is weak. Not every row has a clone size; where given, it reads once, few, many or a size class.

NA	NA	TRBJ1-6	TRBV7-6	CASSLGYRTRGSPLHF	TGTGCCAGCAGCTTAGGTTACAGGACCCGGGGTTCACCCCTCCACTTT
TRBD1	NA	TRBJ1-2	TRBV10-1	CASQRGQGRPNYGYTF	TGCGCCAGTCAAAGGGGACAGGGGCGACCTAACTATGGCTACACCTTC
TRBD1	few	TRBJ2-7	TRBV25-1	CASSDKRTGAYEQYF	TGTGCCAGCAGTGATAAAAGGACAGGGGCCTACGAGCAGTACTTC
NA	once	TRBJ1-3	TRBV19	CASSKERAGNTIYF	TGTGCCAGTAGTAAAGAGCGAGCTGGAAACACCATATATTTT
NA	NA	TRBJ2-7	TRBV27	CASSFLGEEQYF	TGTGCCAGCAGTTTTTTAGGGGAGGAGCAGTACTTC
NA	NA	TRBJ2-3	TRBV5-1	CASSLRGTKGDTQYF	TGCGCCAGCAGCTTGCGGGGGACCAAGGGCGATACGCAGTATTTT
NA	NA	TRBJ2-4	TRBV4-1	CASSQEGAAKNIQYF	TGCGCCAGCAGCCAAGAGGGGGCGGCCAAAAACATTCAGTACTTC
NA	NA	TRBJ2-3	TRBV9	CASSVGQNTDTQYF	TGTGCCAGCAGCGTAGGACAGAACACAGATACGCAGTATTTT
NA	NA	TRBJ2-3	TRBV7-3	CASSPSWGGTDTQYF	TGTGCCAGCAGCCCGAGTTGGGGGGGCACAGATACGCAGTATTTT
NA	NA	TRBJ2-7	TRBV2	CASSATNSYEQYF	TGTGCCAGCAGTGCCACGAACTCCTACGAGCAGTACTTC
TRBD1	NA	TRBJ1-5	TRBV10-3	CAISEGGGGLSQPQHF	TGTGCCATCAGTGAGGGGGGAGGGGGCTTGAGTCAGCCCCAGCATTTT
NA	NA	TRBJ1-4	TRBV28	CASSKHRDGNEKLFF	TGTGCCAGCAGCAAACACCGGGACGGTAATGAAAAACTGTTTTTT
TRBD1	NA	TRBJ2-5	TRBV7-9	CASSLGWDRNQETQYF	TGTGCCAGCAGCTTAGGTTGGGACAGAAACCAAGAGACCCAGTACTTC
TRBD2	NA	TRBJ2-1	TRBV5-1	CASSRTSGDGGEQFF	TGCGCCAGCAGCCGGACTAGCGGGGACGGGGGAGAGCAGTTCTTC
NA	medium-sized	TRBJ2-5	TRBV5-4	CASSLMGVTDQETQYF	TGTGCCAGCAGCTTGATGGGCGTTACAGATCAAGAGACCCAGTACTTC
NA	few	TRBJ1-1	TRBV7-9	CASSVGDRGTEAFF	TGTGCCAGCAGCGTAGGGGATAGGGGGACTGAAGCTTTCTTT
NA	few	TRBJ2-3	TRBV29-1	CSALAELTSTDTQYF	TGCAGCGCATTAGCGGAACTAACTAGCACAGATACGCAGTATTTT
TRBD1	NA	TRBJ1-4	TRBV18	CASSRPGTGGDEKLFF	TGTGCCAGCTCAAGACCCGGGACAGGGGGGGATGAAAAACTGTTTTTT
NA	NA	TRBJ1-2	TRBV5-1	CASRRTNTGDYGYTF	TGCGCCAGCCGACGAACAAATACTGGGGACTATGGCTACACCTTC
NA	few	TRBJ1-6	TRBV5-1	CASSLRGRWDNSPLHF	TGCGCCAGCAGCCTCAGGGGCCGTTGGGATAATTCACCCCTCCACTTT
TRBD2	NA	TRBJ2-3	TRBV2	CASSPRTSGADTQYF	TGTGCCAGCAGTCCGAGGACTAGCGGGGCGGATACGCAGTATTTT
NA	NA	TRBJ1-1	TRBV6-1	CASIGTGLAFF	TGTGCCAGCATTGGAACAGGGCTGGCTTTCTTT
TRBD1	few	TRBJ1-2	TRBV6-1	CASSKEWGQVYGYTF	TGTGCCAGCAGCAAGGAGTGGGGACAGGTTTATGGCTACACCTTC
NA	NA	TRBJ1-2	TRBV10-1	CASSGQLDVYGYTF	TGCGCCAGCAGTGGGCAACTGGACGTCTATGGCTACACCTTC
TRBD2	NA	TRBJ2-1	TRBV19	CASSTSRLAGARNEQFF	TGTGCCAGTAGCACTTCTCGGCTAGCGGGGGCGAGGAATGAGCAGTTCTTC
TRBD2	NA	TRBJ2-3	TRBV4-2	CASSQDLGTSGGARDTQYF	TGTGCCAGCAGCCAAGATCTCGGGACTAGCGGGGGGGCTAGAGATACGCAGTATTTT
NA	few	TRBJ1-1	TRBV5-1	CASSLDPLDTEAFF	TGCGCCAGCAGCTTGGATCCTCTGGACACTGAAGCTTTCTTT
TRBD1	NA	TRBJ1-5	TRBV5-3	CARSYRQGGSQPQHF	TGTGCCAGAAGTTACCGACAGGGAGGGAGTCAGCCCCAGCATTTT
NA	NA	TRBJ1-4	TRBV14	CASSQFRQRNEKLFF	TGTGCCAGCAGCCAATTTCGTCAACGTAATGAAAAACTGTTTTTT
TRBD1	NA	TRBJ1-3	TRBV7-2	CASSPAGGASGNTIYF	TGTGCCAGCAGCCCGGCAGGGGGGGCCTCTGGAAACACCATATATTTT
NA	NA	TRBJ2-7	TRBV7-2	CASSFVAISSEQYF	TGTGCCAGCAGCTTCGTTGCTATCTCCTCCGAGCAGTACTTC
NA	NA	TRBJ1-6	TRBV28	CASSLSQDGYNSPLHF	TGTGCCAGCAGTTTGTCGCAGGATGGCTATAATTCACCCCTCCACTTT
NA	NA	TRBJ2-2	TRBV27	CASSLWAPDTGELFF	TGTGCCAGCAGTTTGTGGGCCCCGGACACCGGGGAGCTGTTTTTT